This TCR beta chain comes out of a study of control samples from healthy donors and cancer patients. Germline V gene sequence: CDR1 MNHEY, CDR2 SVGAGI. Deletions cut 6 bases from V and 1 base from J, with 7 bases between. There are 13 residues in the CDR3. The repertoire was sequenced with immunoSEQ multiplex PCR; TCRdb's copy has only in-frame clones and lacks some. The profile shows about 92,000 clones, roughly 78% of them singletons. The source of this sequence is an older woman in good health. Sequencing was carried out using blood. The rearrangement joins TRBV6-5 to TRBJ1-5; D gene unclear. The CDR3 is CASRDGSNQPQHF. In DNA, the CDR3 is TGTGCCAGCAGAGACGGAAGCAATCAGCCCCAGCATTTT.